This TCR beta chain originates from a study of T cell clonality in common variable immunodeficiency. The CDR3 has 14 amino acids. CDR1 is GTSNPN and CDR2 is SVGIG in the germline V gene (reference sequence). The V and J ends lost 1 base and 5 bases respectively, with 15 bases between them. This clone was found many times. Its antigen remains unknown. The CDR3 end lies 3 residues beyond the end of the read and is filled in from the germline J gene. Sequencing input was equivalent genomic DNA from CVID and controls. TCRdb's copy holds only in-frame clones and misses some; the assay was immunoSEQ multiplex PCR. The sample yields tens of thousands of clones, without any singletons. Blood samples were heparinized, about 5 to 9 ml per donor. Study-wide findings and caveats: What drives increased CVID clonality needs T cell subpopulation sequencing. Compared with healthy controls, CVID subjects showed increased TCRbeta clonality, mostly in about a third.

This chain uses TRBV30 with TRBJ2-7; the D gene is possibly TRBD2 (5 bases). Sample: peripheral blood mononuclear cells. The TCR comes from a person between 18 and 70 years old in good health. CDR3 sequence: CAWSGRASFHEQYF. The sequenced CDR3 bases are TGTGCCTGGAGTGGTAGGGCTAGCTTTCACGAG.